This T cell receptor (beta chain) was sequenced for a study of T cells after yellow fever vaccination. Background on the study: It was SMART-Seq v4 Ultra Low Input that prepared the fractions with low cell numbers.

Study-wide findings and caveats: Subsequent booster samples again held most clones from primary vaccination (approximately 95% CD4, about 85% CD8).

Conversion of TCR transcripts into cDNA relied on 5'RACE template switching, which added a universal primer site and UMIs. TCRdb re-analysed the 5' RACE reads in MiXCR, keeping a single row per CDR3 protein. The sample has a few hundred thousand distinct CDR3 sequences; less than 9% are singletons. This clonotype was seen at least ten times. Its target is not known. V lost 6 bases to trimming and J lost 7 bases; unmatched junction nucleotides: 22. The CDR3 sequence is 18 residues long. CDR1 and CDR2 from the germline V gene are DFQATT and SNEGSKA (reference sequence). V gene TRBV20-1 combines with J gene TRBJ2-1; TRBD2 aligns across 9 bases. This clonotype originated in a young man who received the YFV17D yellow fever vaccine. The starting material was CD4+ T cells sorted from PBMCs, obtained 15 days after the yellow fever booster vaccination. The CDR3 here is CSAVSGSRLLVVWNEQFF. The DNA for the CDR3 is TGCAGTGCCGTTAGCGGGAGTCGGCTCTTGGTAGTATGGAATGAGCAGTTCTTC.